This T cell receptor (beta chain) is drawn from a study of post-analysis software for immune sequencing data. Background on the study: Disease courses included relapsing-remitting, secondary progressive and progressive-relapsing multiple sclerosis.

Tagging with unique molecular identifiers was a feature of the TCR beta cDNA libraries. Input of roughly 0.9 to 11 million T cells yielded 500,000 to 550,000 cDNA molecules. Each CDR3 protein is one row after TCRdb ran MiXCR on the PCR reads. This sample has around 710,000 distinct CDR3 sequences, with just over 45% found just once. This clonotype was counted between two and nine times. Its antigen is still unknown. General study findings and limits: Among five TRBV segments more frequent in patients than controls were TRBV5-6, TRBV5-1 and TRBV20-1. Samples from a shared batch, those prepared together, strongly co-clustered by F measure. Compared with controls, patients showed significantly lower normalized Chao1 diversity.

CDR1 and CDR2 (germline): MNHEY, SMNVEV (reference sequence). V was clipped by 0 bases and J by 3 bases, with 15 bases between them. CDR3 length equals 16 residues. The TCR comes from a girl aged 5 to 17 with multiple sclerosis. The gene calls are TRBV27 and TRBJ2-7, with a tentative D call TRBD2 (5 bases). The sequenced sample consisted of blood. The CDR3 loop reads CASSLSHRVGVYEQYF. CDR3 bases: TGTGCCAGCAGTTTATCCCATCGGGTGGGAGTCTACGAGCAGTACTTC.